The rows below give T cell receptor beta chains drawn from one sample of a study of memory CD4+ T cells and cytomegalovirus serostatus. This table comes from immunoSEQ multiplex PCR, and its TCRdb copy is limited to in-frame clones, with some not included. The sample has roughly 50,000 clones; less than 85% are singletons. Specimen: memory CD4+ T cells from blood. The source of these receptors is an adult in good health and CMV-seronegative. Some clones in this sample may be carry-over from other donors' samples. CDR3s include the opening cysteine and the closing phenylalanine or tryptophan. Each record gives: V gene, J gene, clone size, D gene, CDR3 DNA, CDR3 protein. The D gene is left open where the match is weak. Where a row states a size, it is once, few, many or the class of an expanded clone; other rows omit it.

>TRBV28|TRBJ2-5|many|.
TGTGCCAGCAGTTCGGCCGGGACCCAGTACTTC
CASSSAGTQYF
>TRBV4-2|TRBJ2-6|.|.
TGTGCCAGCAGCCAAAGGGAGTACGGATCAGGGGCCAACGTCCTGACTTTC
CASSQREYGSGANVLTF
>TRBV11-2|TRBJ2-1|.|.
TGTGCCAGCAGCTTAGCGTCAAGCTCCTACAATGAGCAGTTCTTC
CASSLASSSYNEQFF
>TRBV9|TRBJ2-7|.|.
TGTGCCAGCAGCGTAGGCGGGACAGCAGACGAGCAGTACTTC
CASSVGGTADEQYF
>TRBV27|TRBJ2-4|.|.
TGTGCCAGCGGGCGACTGTGGGAAGACATTCAGTACTTC
CASGRLWEDIQYF
>TRBV19|TRBJ2-1|.|TRBD2
TGTGCCAGTAGTACCCCTAGCGGTATACTTGGGAATGAGCAGTTCTTC
CASSTPSGILGNEQFF
>TRBV6-1|TRBJ2-6|.|.
TGTGCCAGCAGTGACCAGGCCCCGGGGGGGGCCAACGTCCTGACTTTC
CASSDQAPGGANVLTF
>TRBV27|TRBJ2-7|.|.
TGTGCCAGCAGGCATAGAGGCGAGCAGTACTTC
CASRHRGEQYF
>TRBV5-1|TRBJ2-7|.|.
TGCGCCAGCAGCTTGAATGGGGATTCAGCCTACGAGCAGTACTTC
CASSLNGDSAYEQYF
>TRBV10-2|TRBJ1-5|few|.
TGCGCCAGCAGTGAGTCTGGCAGAAATCAGCCCCAGCATTTT
CASSESGRNQPQHF
>TRBV5-1|TRBJ2-7|.|.
TGCGCCAGCAGAGCCCGGGACGGCGGGACCTACGAGCAGTACTTC
CASRARDGGTYEQYF
>TRBV28|TRBJ2-2|.|.
TGTGCCAGCAGTTGGGGGACCGGGGAGCTGTTTTTT
CASSWGTGELFF
>TRBV7-2|TRBJ2-7|.|TRBD1
TGTGCCAGCAGCGCTAATTCAGGGGGCGTCTACGAGCAGTACTTC
CASSANSGGVYEQYF
>TRBV7-9|TRBJ1-1|.|TRBD1
TGTGCCAGCAGTCGAACAGGGGGCTCGGGCACTGAAGCTTTCTTT
CASSRTGGSGTEAFF
>TRBV27|TRBJ2-7|few|TRBD1
TGTGCCAGCAGCGGGACAGGGATCCACGAGCAGTACTTC
CASSGTGIHEQYF
>TRBV7-2|TRBJ1-1|.|.
TGTGCCAGCAGCCCCCTTGGCGGGGGGGGGACTGAAGCTTTCTTT
CASSPLGGGGTEAFF
>TRBV27|TRBJ2-1|.|TRBD1
TGTGCCAGCAGACACAGGGGGGAGCACAATGAGCAGTTCTTC
CASRHRGEHNEQFF
>TRBV30|TRBJ2-7|once|TRBD2
TGTGCCTGGAGTGTAGGGACTAGCGGGTACGAGCAGTACTTC
CAWSVGTSGYEQYF
>TRBV5-4|TRBJ1-3|.|.
TGTGCCAGCAGCTTCGGACCGTCACACTCTGGAAACACCATATATTTT
CASSFGPSHSGNTIYF
>TRBV28|TRBJ1-5|.|.
TGTGCCAGCGGGTCGACCGCTAATCAGCCCCAGCATTTT
CASGSTANQPQHF
>TRBV6-1|TRBJ2-2|.|.
TGTGCCAGCAGTGCGTCCAGGGTCACCGGGGAGCTGTTTTTT
CASSASRVTGELFF
>TRBV10-3|TRBJ1-1|.|.
TGTGCCATCAGACCGACAGGTTCTACTGAAGCTTTCTTT
CAIRPTGSTEAFF
>TRBV29-1|TRBJ2-2|.|TRBD2
TGCAGCGTTGCTAGCGGGAGGGCCCACGGGGAGCTGTTTTTT
CSVASGRAHGELFF
>TRBV5-1|TRBJ1-5|.|.
TGCGCCAGCAGCCCTTATGGAGGGGTCAATCAGCCCCAGCATTTT
CASSPYGGVNQPQHF
>TRBV4-2|TRBJ2-5|.|TRBD2
TGTGCCAGCAGCCCTGGGACTAGCGGGAGAGTGGAGACCCAGTACTTC
CASSPGTSGRVETQYF
>TRBV2|TRBJ1-1|.|.
TGTGCCAGCACCCTGGGGGGAAACACTGAAGCTTTCTTT
CASTLGGNTEAFF
>TRBV2|TRBJ2-3|.|TRBD1
TGTGCCAGCCAGATCGACAGGGGTGATACGCAGTATTTT
CASQIDRGDTQYF
>TRBV28|TRBJ1-3|.|.
TGTGCCAGCAGGCGGCGGGCCTCTGGAAACACCATATATTTT
CASRRRASGNTIYF
>TRBV28|TRBJ2-7|.|TRBD2
TGTGCCAGCAGTGACCCTAGACTAGCGGCGTACGAGCAGTACTTC
CASSDPRLAAYEQYF
>TRBV19|TRBJ2-3|once|TRBD1
TGTGCCAGTAAGACGGACAGGGTAGGAGATACGCAGTATTTT
CASKTDRVGDTQYF
>TRBV6-1|TRBJ1-1|.|TRBD1
TGTGCCAGCTCCCAGGGGGCGAGGGCTTTCTTT
CASSQGARAFF
>TRBV9|TRBJ2-5|.|TRBD2
TGTGCCAGCAGCGCTTTCCCTAGCGGCCGAGAGACCCAGTACTTC
CASSAFPSGRETQYF
>TRBV5-1|TRBJ1-2|once|.
TGCGCCAGCAGTTTGGCTAGGGGTGATGGCTACACCTTC
CASSLARGDGYTF
>TRBV14|TRBJ2-5|.|TRBD2
TGTGCCAGCAGCCGGAGCGGGAGGATGGGAGAGACCCAGTACTTC
CASSRSGRMGETQYF
>TRBV11-2|TRBJ2-1|.|TRBD2
TGTGCCAGCAGCATACTAGCGGGAGGTTATAATGAGCAGTTCTTC
CASSILAGGYNEQFF
>TRBV7-9|TRBJ2-7|.|.
TGTGCCAGCAGCGGCGACCCAGGGGAGCAGTACTTC
CASSGDPGEQYF
>TRBV27|TRBJ1-4|.|TRBD1
TGTGCCAGCTCCCGTGGGACAGGATGGGAAAAACTGTTTTTT
CASSRGTGWEKLFF
>TRBV2|TRBJ2-5|.|TRBD2
TGTGCCGCTGGGGGGGGAGAGACCCAGTACTTC
CAAGGGETQYF
>TRBV18|TRBJ1-1|.|TRBD1
TGTGCCAGCTCACTTAACAGGGGAGGAACTGAAGCTTTCTTT
CASSLNRGGTEAFF
>TRBV27|TRBJ2-3|.|TRBD2
TGTGCCAGCAGTTTCCATCTACTAGCGGGGACTTCCACAGATACGCAGTATTTT
CASSFHLLAGTSTDTQYF
>TRBV18|TRBJ2-6|.|.
TGTGCCAGCTCACCATCCTCTCAGGCAACCTCTGGGGCCAACGTCCTGACTTTC
CASSPSSQATSGANVLTF
>TRBV19|TRBJ2-1|once|.
TGTGCCAGCCGCAATCCTCAGAACTACAATGAGCAGTTCTTC
CASRNPQNYNEQFF
>TRBV5-6|TRBJ2-7|.|TRBD1
TGTGCCAGCAGCCAATTTCGACAGGGGCGTCTCGGTGAGCAGTACTTC
CASSQFRQGRLGEQYF
>TRBV6-5|TRBJ1-4|.|.
TGTGCCAGCAGTCGTCAGGGGAATGAAAAACTGTTTTTT
CASSRQGNEKLFF
>TRBV5-6|TRBJ1-3|.|.
TGTGCCAGCAGCTTTCTTTCTAGCTCTGGAAACACCATATATTTT
CASSFLSSSGNTIYF
>TRBV6-4|TRBJ1-1|.|TRBD1
TGTGCCAGCAGTGAAGGTACAGGGGGCCGGGGGGCTTTCTTT
CASSEGTGGRGAFF
>TRBV5-1|TRBJ2-3|.|.
TGCGCCAGCTCCCCCGGCGTGGGAGTCCTTCCAGATACGCAGTATTTT
CASSPGVGVLPDTQYF
>TRBV6-6|TRBJ2-3|.|.
TGTGCCAGCAGATCCCTCGACCTTAGCACAGATACGCAGTATTTT
CASRSLDLSTDTQYF
>TRBV30|TRBJ1-5|.|.
TGTGCCTGGAGTCGGGGGGCCGGCAATCAGCCCCAGCATTTT
CAWSRGAGNQPQHF
>TRBV12-5|TRBJ2-1|.|TRBD1
TGTGCTAGTGGTTGGGGGCAGACAGGGAACAATGAGCAGTTCTTC
CASGWGQTGNNEQFF
>TRBV18|TRBJ2-1|.|TRBD2
TGTGCCAGCTCACCACTCGGGGGGGGGTTTGTCGATGAGCAGTTCTTC
CASSPLGGGFVDEQFF
>TRBV30|TRBJ2-5|.|.
TGTGCCTGGAGTGGGGCGAAGACCCAGTACTTC
CAWSGAKTQYF
>TRBV28|TRBJ1-4|.|.
TGTGCCAGCAGTCCAGGGAGGCGTGGTGAAAAACTGTTTTTT
CASSPGRRGEKLFF
>TRBV7-2|TRBJ1-5|.|.
TGTGCCAGCAGCTCCGCGGGCGCGGGAGCCCAGCATTTT
CASSSAGAGAQHF
>TRBV7-9|TRBJ2-3|.|.
TGTGCCAGCAGCCCCAGGGGAAGCGGACTGAGCACAGATACGCAGTATTTT
CASSPRGSGLSTDTQYF